This T cell receptor (beta chain) was sequenced in a study of blood T cell repertoires in COVID-19. Study-level information: The analysed material was cDNA or gDNA that came from T cells, B-cell-depleted T cells, or PBMCs.

Participant age was roughly 18 to 95 years, and participants resided in fewer than 30 US areas. With 6 bases removed from V and 9 bases from J, the gap between germline ends came to 23 bases. The CDR3 extends over 15 amino acids. Germline assignment: CDR1 LNHDA and CDR2 SQIVND (reference sequence). Sequencing was performed with immunoSEQ multiplex PCR; in TCRdb, only in-frame clones are kept and a portion is missing. The sample lists approximately 210,000 clones, around 86% occurring once. Specimen: PBMCs or T cells enriched from blood (not recorded which). This chain connects TRBV19 to TRBJ1-2, with D maybe TRBD1 (5 bases). This receptor was taken from a man aged 25-45 years in a cohort exposed to, infected with or recovered from COVID-19 (not recorded which). CDR3 in DNA: TGTGCCAGTAGCCCAACCGACCTGACAGCTGTTAGCTACACCTTC. Protein: CASSPTDLTAVSYTF.